The rows below give T cell receptor beta chains drawn from one sample of a study of shared clonotypes between healthy human individuals. Sequencing used immunoSEQ multiplex PCR; TCRdb keeps in-frame clones, though not all of them. The sample records about half a million clones, approximately 78% being singletons. The sample comprised PBMCs. Every receptor here comes from a woman in her forties in good health. Some clones in this sample may be carry-over from other donors' samples. CDR3s include the opening cysteine and the closing phenylalanine or tryptophan.

>TRBV5-1|TRBJ1-1
CASSLAGGQTTEAFF
>TRBV7-6|TRBJ2-7
CASSLAGDPHEQYF
>TRBV7-6|TRBJ1-1
CASSPDLGNTEAFF
>TRBV27|TRBJ2-2
CASSLRGGNTGELFF
>TRBV2|TRBJ2-7
CASKMGLAGGYEQYF
>TRBV11-2|TRBJ2-2
CASRSLQGPGELFF
>TRBV10-2|TRBJ2-2
CAVLLDTVKNTGELFF
>TRBV13|TRBJ1-4
CASSPRWDRNEKLFF
>TRBV18|TRBJ2-7
CASSPGQGASLYEQYF
>TRBV27|TRBJ2-6
CASSPRRPGANVLTF
>TRBV30|TRBJ2-7
CAWARGKNEQYF
>TRBV28|TRBJ2-2
CASSLAGESTGELFF
>TRBV28|TRBJ2-5
CASSLGGSRLKTQYF
>TRBV5-4|TRBJ1-1
CASSPSGRTLNTEAFF
>TRBV2|TRBJ1-5
CASTGGAGFGPQHF
>TRBV5-1|TRBJ2-2
CASSLTAVGNTGELFF
>TRBV28|TRBJ2-1
CASSPVPPYEQFF
>TRBV28|TRBJ2-1
CASSTTSGSQNEQFF
>TRBV28|TRBJ2-2
CASSFRGQITGELFF
>TRBV19|TRBJ1-1
CASRLMNTEAFF
>TRBV21-1|TRBJ1-5
CASSKSPRWRSNDNQPQHF
>TRBV28|TRBJ1-3
CASSRTVNLGSGNTIYF
>TRBV11-1|TRBJ2-3
CASTGGDVADTQYF
>TRBV27|TRBJ1-6
CASSLSTRGSPLHF
>TRBV28|TRBJ2-5
CASSLAVAGGLGETQYF
>TRBV7-3|TRBJ2-3
CASSPGNTDTQYF
>TRBV28|TRBJ1-4
CASSFQTGGVSEKLFF
>TRBV27|TRBJ1-6
CASSGSYNSPLHF
>TRBV29-1|TRBJ2-2
CSVEGSSNTGELFF
>TRBV28|TRBJ1-4
CASGKAGGNSNEKLFF
>TRBV27|TRBJ2-7
CASSPGTSGSYEQYF
>TRBV29-1|TRBJ2-1
CSVREGWGNEQFF
>TRBV28|TRBJ2-5
CASSFEGGETQYF
>TRBV7-2|TRBJ2-7
CASSLDGLAVSEQYF
>TRBV9|TRBJ1-2
CASSDDHKWGYTF
>TRBV27|TRBJ2-7
CASSPTGAYSYEQYF